These 2 T cell receptor beta chains originate from one sample sequenced in a study of cytomegalovirus exposure and HLA in healthy donors. The PCR made use of 60 Vbeta and 13 Jbeta primers. Assay: immunoSEQ multiplex PCR; the TCRdb copy retains only in-frame clones and omits some. The table shows some 130,000 clones, with approximately 85% occurring only once. Sequencing was carried out using PBMCs. These receptors originate from a woman between 25 and 40 years old in good health and CMV-seropositive.

V gene TRBV7-8 combines with J gene TRBJ2-7, with 9 bases lining up with TRBD2. From germline, CDR1 is SGHVS and CDR2 FQNEAQ. Trimming took 3 bases from V and 3 from J; bases not matched to a gene: 0. CDR3 length equals 13 residues. The CDR3 nucleotides are TGTGCCAGCAGCTTGACTAGCGGCTACGAGCAGTACTTC. This sequence encodes CASSLTSGYEQYF.

The V call is TRBV7-2, the J call TRBJ1-2, with TRBD1 as a possible D gene (5 bases). Trimming took 11 bases from V and 4 from J, leaving 17 bases between them. The V gene's germline CDR1 is SGHTA and CDR2 FQGNSA. The CDR3 has 13 residues. CDR3 DNA: TGTGCCCTCGCAGGGTCACTTGTCTATGGCTACACCTTC. This sequence encodes CALAGSLVYGYTF.